A single sample gave rise to the 5 T cell receptor beta chains below, sequenced in a study of beta chain features in type 1 diabetes (dated by TCRdb to between 2018 and 2020). The library was made by the immunoSEQ multiplex PCR assay. All of the isolated RNA was reverse transcribed with the High Capacity cDNA Reverse Transcription Kit, so expressed TCRB transcripts were sequenced. In TCRdb, the immuneACCESS table is reduced to in-frame sequences with V and J assigned. These tables do not hold every clone; where another copy was compared, an unresolved V gene accounts for under half, and the others remain unexplained. Here the sample has a few hundred thousand clones; over 8.5% occur a single time. About 0.037% of the sample is in the top ten clones. Sequenced sample: naive CD4+ T cells from blood. Reading the label with the study, this specimen's cell subset or site is: true naive CD4+ T cells. The source is a woman under 30 in good health.

The chain has TRBV9 and TRBJ1-1, with 7 positions matching TRBD1. In germline, CDR1 is SGDLS, CDR2 YYNGEE. This CDR3 comprises 15 residues. J gave up 1 base and V 2 bases, and 5 bases lay outside the gene matches. In nucleotides, the CDR3 is TGTGCCAGCAGCGTCGGGACAGCCACGAACACTGAAGCTTTCTTT. Its protein is CASSVGTATNTEAFF.

This chain joins TRBV29-1 and TRBJ1-4; the D is unclear. From germline, CDR1 is SQVTM and CDR2 ANQGSEA. This CDR3 has 13 residues. Trimming removed 5 bases at V and 1 base at J, with 8 bases between. CDR3 bases: TGCAGCGTTCTCCGGGGAACTAATGAAAAACTGTTTTTT. Protein: CSVLRGTNEKLFF.

The gene calls are TRBV5-1 and TRBJ2-7; 7 positions match TRBD1. V lost 4 bases, J lost 5 bases, and 9 bases stayed unmatched. Germline V lookup: CDR1 SGHRS, CDR2 YFSETQ. The CDR3 spans 14 residues. CDR3 nucleotide sequence: TGCGCCAGCAGCCTAACCACAGGGGAACACGAGCAGTACTTC. As protein: CASSLTTGEHEQYF.

Ten or more counts support this clone. The rearrangement links TRBV4-1 to TRBJ2-3; 11 nucleotides align to TRBD2. Germline CDR1 and CDR2: MGHRA and YSYEKL. V shed 4 bases, J shed 4 bases, and the junction held 10 bases outside the gene matches. This CDR3 comprises 17 residues. CDR3 nucleotide sequence: TGCGCCAGCAGCCGCACTCAGACTAGCGGGGCTGCAGATACGCAGTATTTT. Protein product: CASSRTQTSGAADTQYF.

J is TRBJ1-1 and V is TRBV2; no reliable D call. The CDR3 consists of 13 residues. V was cut by 2 bases and J by 1 base, with 5 bases left in between. Germline lookup yields CDR1 SNHLY and CDR2 FYNNEI. CDR3 in amino acids: CASSERSNTEAFF. In DNA form, the CDR3 reads TGTGCCAGCAGTGAACGGTCGAACACTGAAGCTTTCTTT.